A selection of T cell receptor beta chains follows, all from one sample in a study of OX40 agonist ivuxolimab in advanced cancers. Clones were sequenced by immunoSEQ multiplex PCR, and TCRdb holds only the in-frame ones, with some missing. The sample contains just under 75,000 clones, approximately 92% of which appear only once. The starting material was CD4+ or CD8+ T cells sorted from blood, obtained in a trial of the OX40 agonist ivuxolimab. These receptors all stem from an adult with an advanced solid tumor such as melanoma, head and neck, liver or kidney cancer. Both conserved end residues are part of each CDR3.

>TRBV18|TRBJ2-5
CASSPQETQYF
>TRBV6-6|TRBJ2-1
CASSLWTGAGNEQFF
>TRBV19|TRBJ2-5
CASSDTGQETQYF
>TRBV6-1|TRBJ2-1
CASSEWGQYNEQFF
>TRBV30|TRBJ1-6
CAWGQSSYNSPLHF
>TRBV29-1|TRBJ2-5
CSAEVGETQYF
>TRBV15|TRBJ1-3
CATSRSRDWSSGNTIYF
>TRBV18|TRBJ1-3
CASSRTVGTSDTIYF
>TRBV5-6|TRBJ1-4
CASSLVVASATNEKLFF
>TRBV2|TRBJ1-5
CASRGPQGYSNQPQHF
>TRBV19|TRBJ2-5
CASSIRGIQETQYF
>TRBV27|TRBJ2-2
CASSRRNTGELFF
>TRBV7-2|TRBJ2-7
CASSLGRGYEQYF
>TRBV28|TRBJ2-3
CASSRRDRGFADTQYF
>TRBV7-2|TRBJ2-7
CASSFGEVGEQYF
>TRBV6-5|TRBJ2-7
CASSYSGGSSYEQYF
>TRBV7-2|TRBJ2-7
CASSLETSGNPYEQYF
>TRBV9|TRBJ2-1
CASTKASGSKDEQFF
>TRBV10-2|TRBJ2-7
CATSSEGGRAYEQYF
>TRBV11-2|TRBJ2-7
CASSGQGKLEQYF
>TRBV11-2|TRBJ2-3
CASSARDRGRTDTQYF
>TRBV9|TRBJ2-3
CASSVGITTGMQYF
>TRBV5-1|TRBJ1-3
CASSLAVGQGNTIYF
>TRBV4-2|TRBJ2-5
CASSQEVPALQETQYF
>TRBV11-1|TRBJ2-7
CASSLPGAVYF
>TRBV14|TRBJ2-7
CASSQVGRRGEQYF
>TRBV9|TRBJ1-3
CASSVDPGFRNTIYF
>TRBV15|TRBJ1-1
CATSRDGGNTEAFF
>TRBV7-2|TRBJ2-7
CASSPRPATYEQYF
>TRBV7-4|TRBJ2-7
CASSRWGEGPYEQYF
>TRBV6-5|TRBJ1-3
CASSPVVRGGNTIYF
>TRBV28|TRBJ1-4
CASSLGQVEEKLFF
>TRBV19|TRBJ1-1
CASSGYAEVAFF
>TRBV4-3|TRBJ2-5
CASSQFGLAGVQETQYF
>TRBV5-4|TRBJ2-2
CASSSGLTGELFF
>TRBV19|TRBJ2-3
CASSNRGSDTQYF
>TRBV7-2|TRBJ2-7
CASSFREPYEQYF
>TRBV14|TRBJ2-1
CASSQGPGQQQFF
>TRBV4-1|TRBJ2-5
CASSLGQDRETQYF
>TRBV5-1|TRBJ1-2
CASSADPTGPYGYTF
>TRBV19|TRBJ2-7
CATRREDLSYEQYF
>TRBV19|TRBJ1-3
CASSSGAGRRIRNTIYF
>TRBV27|TRBJ1-1
CASSLFGARVGTEAFF
>TRBV18|TRBJ1-4
CASSPGMDEKLFF
>TRBV7-9|TRBJ1-4
CASSPRTGATNEKLFF
>TRBV18|TRBJ2-1
CASSPPSLAIDEQFF
>TRBV4-1|TRBJ2-1
CASSHAGSESNEQFF
>TRBV11-3|TRBJ2-2
CASSLAGGVGELFF
>TRBV20-1|TRBJ2-7
CSAGTYYEQYF